The clone carrying this T cell receptor (beta chain) was seen more than once but under ten times. The sample belongs to a study of T-cell reconstitution after alpha-beta-depleted transplantation in children. Trimming removed 2 bases from V and 0 bases from J, with 16 bases in between. Per the germline V gene, CDR1 is SGHVS and CDR2 is FQNEAQ. CDR3 size: 17 residues. TCRbeta library preparation incorporated unique molecular identifiers. TCRdb re-analysed the PCR reads in MiXCR, keeping a single row per CDR3 protein. The sample records about 640,000 distinct CDR3 sequences, approximately 17% being singletons.

This specimen consisted of PBMCs from the stem cell graft donor, obtained from the stem cell graft. The genes are TRBV7-8 and TRBJ1-1; D is possibly TRBD1 (6 bases). This TCR came from a human donor who donated a stem cell graft to a child with acute myeloid leukemia. The CDR3 region is CASSLPGHGNMNTEAFF. DNA for the CDR3: TGTGCCAGCAGCTTACCGGGACACGGAAACATGAACACTGAAGCTTTCTTT.